This entry lists 18 T cell receptor beta chains sequenced from one sample in a study of blood T cells in healthy people across ages. Primers used in a second PCR of about 7 to 12 cycles were a sample-barcoded 5' primer and a J-beta primer mix. TCRdb re-analysed the 5' RACE reads in MiXCR, keeping a single row per CDR3 protein. The sample yields 580,000 or so distinct CDR3 sequences, 40% to 50% seen once. Sequencing used blood. The source is an elderly man in good health.

The V and J genes are TRBV12-3 or TRBV12-4 and TRBJ1-5; D might be TRBD1 (6 bases). The CDR3 consists of 15 residues. The V and J ends lost 7 bases and 2 bases respectively, with 15 bases between them. CDR3 residues: CASTPRGIGNQPQHF. The CDR3 nucleotides read TGTGCCAGCACCCCGAGGGGGATTGGCAATCAGCCCCAGCATTTT.

This clonotype was counted only a few times. The J gene is TRBJ2-7, the V gene TRBV5-1, with 8 bases fitting TRBD2. Germline V gene lookup returns CDR1 SGHRS and CDR2 YFSETQ. V lost 2 bases to trimming and J lost 1 base; unmatched junction nucleotides: 2. The CDR3 spans 14 residues. CDR3 DNA sequence: TGCGCCAGCAGCTTACTAGCGGAGTCCTACGAGCAGTACTTC. Amino acids: CASSLLAESYEQYF.

This clonotype was seen at least ten times. Written as DNA, the CDR3 is TGCAGCGTTGATAGCCCCCAGGGACAAGAGCAGTACTTC. Translated: CSVDSPQGQEQYF. The rearrangement links TRBV29-1 to TRBJ2-7; tentatively, D is TRBD1 (6 bases). CDR1 and CDR2 from the germline V gene are SQVTM and ANQGSEA. V shed 3 bases and J shed 7 bases, with 16 bases lying between them. There are 13 residues in the CDR3.

The genes are TRBV4-3 and TRBJ2-7, with no clear D. The germline gives CDR1 LGHNA, CDR2 YSLEER. The V end lost 1 base, the J end lost 2 bases, and 12 bases lay between the germline ends. This CDR3 is built from 15 residues. This CDR3 is CASSQGLGRAYEQYF. CDR3 sequence (DNA): TGCGCCAGCAGCCAAGGGCTCGGACGGGCCTACGAGCAGTACTTC.

The chain recombines TRBV5-1 with TRBJ2-2, with 9 bases lining up with TRBD2. In germline, CDR1 is SGHRS, CDR2 YFSETQ. With 1 base clipped from V and 0 bases from J, the junction kept 1 base outside the gene matches. The CDR3 consists of 16 residues. CDR3 in DNA: TGCGCCAGCAGCTTGTTAGCGGGAGCGAACACCGGGGAGCTGTTTTTT. It yields the protein CASSLLAGANTGELFF.

This sequence joins TRBV5-1 and TRBJ1-6; D is uncertain. The CDR3 runs to 14 residues. Germline-derived CDR1 and CDR2 are SGHRS and YFSETQ. Between the trimmed V and J ends, which lost 4 bases and 6 bases, there was a span of 11 bases. The CDR3 loop reads CASSRAESNSPLHF. For the CDR3, the DNA is TGCGCCAGCAGCAGGGCGGAGAGTAATTCACCCCTCCACTTT.

This clonotype appeared a few times. The chain recombines TRBV11-2 with TRBJ1-1; a possible D gene is TRBD1 (5 bases). Trimming removed 6 bases at V and 10 bases at J, with 21 bases between. The germline CDR1 and CDR2 sequences are SGHAT and FQNNGV. This CDR3 region has 14 residues. For the CDR3, the DNA is TGTGCCAGCAGTCAGGCGGGGGGGATCGGGAGAGCTTTCTTT. Translating it yields CASSQAGGIGRAFF.

V usage is TRBV6-5 and J usage is TRBJ1-1; no firm D call. V shed 0 bases and J shed 0 bases, with 11 bases lying between them. Germline assignment: CDR1 MNHEY and CDR2 SVGAGI. The length of the CDR3 is 16 residues. This CDR3 reads CASSYSNRPMNTEAFF. The DNA of the CDR3 is TGTGCCAGCAGTTACTCGAACAGACCCATGAACACTGAAGCTTTCTTT.

Note on this clonotype: A junction boundary mismatches the germline segment, possibly from a read error. V usage is TRBV9 and J usage is TRBJ2-7; possibly TRBD1 for D (5 bases). The germline CDR1 and CDR2 sequences are SGDLS and YYNGEE. The CDR3 is made up of 15 amino acids. CDR3 residues: CASNVEQGASYEQYF. CDR3 nucleotides: TGTGCCAGCAACGTAGAGCAGGGTGCTTCCTACGAGCAGTACTTC.

The V call is TRBV6-1, the J call TRBJ2-1; maybe TRBD2 (6 bases). This CDR3 is 17 amino acids long. V was pared by 5 bases and J by 6 bases, with 23 bases between. Germline CDR1 is MNHNS and CDR2 is SASEGT. The CDR3 loop reads CASSPDRGIGGVNEQFF. The CDR3 DNA is TGTGCCAGCAGTCCTGACAGAGGGATCGGCGGGGTCAATGAGCAGTTCTTC.

This chain joins TRBV5-1 and TRBJ2-4; 7 positions match TRBD2. The J call may not be correct, given that the DNA end is closer to TRBJ2-7. Germline V gene data show CDR1 as SGHRS and CDR2 as YFSETQ. The CDR3 sequence is 17 residues long. CDR3 in amino acids: CASRPRVAGGSSYEQYF. CDR3 sequence (DNA): TGCGCCAGCAGACCCAGGGTAGCGGGTGGATCCTCCTACGAGCAGTACTTC.

The sample holds a few counts of this clonotype. This chain joins TRBV5-1 and TRBJ2-7; D is unclear. Germline CDR1 is SGHRS and CDR2 is YFSETQ. V was pared by 6 bases and J by 3 bases, with 13 bases between. The CDR3 contains 13 residues. CDR3 sequence reads: CASKRSSSYEQYF. The CDR3 DNA is TGCGCCAGCAAACGATCCTCGAGCTACGAGCAGTACTTC.

The table lists this clonotype with a few counts. This rearrangement joins TRBV25-1 to TRBJ1-5; D not resolved. Per the germline V gene, CDR1 is MGHDK and CDR2 is SYGVNS. The germline V and J ends were trimmed by 3 bases and 2 bases, with 11 bases remaining between them. CDR3 length: 15 residues. The chain's CDR3 is CASSESGNGNQPQHF. CDR3 sequence (DNA): TGTGCCAGCAGTGAGTCCGGGAATGGCAATCAGCCCCAGCATTTT.

The V gene is TRBV6-5, the J gene TRBJ1-2; 11 bases agree with TRBD1. Germline V lookup: CDR1 MNHEY, CDR2 SVGAGI. This CDR3 contains 15 residues. With 7 bases clipped from V and 5 bases from J, the junction kept 9 bases outside the gene matches. The CDR3 DNA reads TGTGCCAGCACCGGAGGACAGGGGGCATGGTATGGCTACACCTTC. This gives the protein CASTGGQGAWYGYTF.

This clonotype was seen at least ten times. The chain recombines TRBV6-5 with TRBJ2-1; 12 bases are a match to TRBD2. J lost 6 bases, V lost 5 bases, and 8 bases had no gene match. Germline loops: CDR1 MNHEY, CDR2 SVGAGI. The CDR3 has 16 amino acids. The chain's CDR3 is CASSQPRLAGANEQFF. Written as DNA, the CDR3 is TGTGCCAGCAGTCAACCGAGACTAGCGGGAGCCAATGAGCAGTTCTTC.

This clonotype came up many times. This rearrangement joins TRBV6-5 to TRBJ2-3, with TRBD2 identical over 9 bases. Germline CDR1 MNHEY, CDR2 SVGAGI. The CDR3 has 16 amino acids. V lost 2 bases to trimming and J lost 6 bases; unmatched junction nucleotides: 9. The CDR3 spells CASSYGVAGVADTQYF. For the CDR3, the DNA is TGTGCCAGCAGTTACGGGGTAGCGGGAGTTGCGGATACGCAGTATTTT.

V and J are TRBV7-9 and TRBJ1-2; perhaps TRBD1 as D (5 bases). V was cut by 6 bases and J by 4 bases, with 18 bases left in between. The CDR3 contains 15 residues. Germline V CDR1 and CDR2: SEHNR, FQNEAQ (reference sequence). The CDR3 coding sequence is TGTGCCAGCAGTTCTCCCAGCAGGGATGGCTATGGCTACACCTTC. Translated: CASSSPSRDGYGYTF.

The CDR3 DNA sequence: TGTGCCAGCAGTCCAGGAGAAACCGGGGAGCTGTTTTTT. It translates to CASSPGETGELFF. The V and J genes are TRBV6-2 or TRBV6-3 and TRBJ2-2; no firm D call. Germline values: CDR1 MNHEY, CDR2 SVGEGT. The CDR3 contains 13 residues. V lost 5 bases and J 5 bases, leaving 9 bases between the germline ends.